These 13 T cell receptor beta chains came from one sample sequenced in a study of blood T cell repertoires in COVID-19. The data were produced by immunoSEQ multiplex PCR, yet TCRdb's version contains in-frame clones alone and is incomplete. The profile shows more than 150,000 clones, about 80% of them singletons. Source material: peripheral blood. The receptor source for this set is a man between 60 and 75 years old with acute or convalescent COVID-19.

The V and J genes are TRBV6-1 and TRBJ2-6, with 12 bases matching TRBD2. From germline, CDR1 is MNHNS and CDR2 SASEGT. J gave up 0 bases and V 6 bases, and 6 bases lay outside the gene matches. This CDR3 comprises 18 residues. The CDR3: CASRELAGGNSGANVLTF. The CDR3 DNA reads as TGTGCCAGCAGGGAACTAGCGGGAGGCAACTCTGGGGCCAACGTCCTGACTTTC.

J is TRBJ2-1 and V is TRBV6-4; the match to TRBD2 covers 10 bases. V dropped 3 bases and J dropped 8; count of bases not matched to a gene: 10. The CDR3 contains 16 residues. Germline values: CDR1 MRHNA, CDR2 SNTAGT. The CDR3 is CASSEISGRARDEQFF. The CDR3 DNA reads as TGTGCCAGCAGTGAGATAAGCGGGAGGGCGAGGGATGAGCAGTTCTTC.

V is TRBV9 and J is TRBJ2-3; perhaps TRBD2 as D (6 bases). The CDR3 contains 15 residues. The V end lost 2 bases, the J end lost 2 bases, and 12 bases lay between the germline ends. Germline lookup yields CDR1 SGDLS and CDR2 YYNGEE. CDR3 sequence (DNA): TGTGCCAGCAGCGTTGTTTCGGGAGACACAGATACGCAGTATTTT. It is translated as CASSVVSGDTDTQYF. Together with reference TRBV9 and TRBJ2-3, the CDR3 gives the full variable domain: DSGVTQTPKHLITATGQRVTLRCSPRSGDLSVYWYQQSLDQGLQFLIQYYNGEERAKGNILERFSAQQFPDLHSELNLSSLELGDSALYFCASSVVSGDTDTQYFGPGTRLTVL.

The chain employs TRBV6-2 or TRBV6-3 and TRBJ2-7; D is undetermined. Germline-derived CDR1 and CDR2 are MNHEY and SVGEGT. Trimming removed 4 bases at V and 3 bases at J, with 7 bases between. The CDR3 consists of 12 residues. The CDR3 coding sequence is TGTGCCAGCAGTTTCGCTAACTACGAGCAGTACTTC. Translated: CASSFANYEQYF.

The gene calls are TRBV6-4 and TRBJ2-5; 7 nucleotides line up with TRBD1. V lost 4 bases, J lost 2 bases, and 4 bases stayed unmatched. CDR1 and CDR2 from the germline V gene are MRHNA and SNTAGT. The CDR3 consists of 14 residues. Here the CDR3 DNA reads TGTGCCAGCAGTGCTCTGGGACAGCAAGAGACCCAGTACTTC. Its protein is CASSALGQQETQYF.

The chain recombines TRBV9 with TRBJ2-7, with 9 bases that match TRBD2. The CDR3 extends over 14 amino acids. CDR1 and CDR2 (germline): SGDLS, YYNGEE. The ends lost 7 bases at V and 0 bases at J; junction bases unmatched: 5. The CDR3 nucleotides are TGTGCCAGCTCCCAAGCGGGGGGCTCCTACGAGCAGTACTTC. It translates to CASSQAGGSYEQYF.

V usage is TRBV19 and J usage is TRBJ2-5, with TRBD2 matching over 9 bases. CDR1 is LNHDA and CDR2 is SQIVND in the germline V gene (reference sequence). Losses at the gene ends were 6 bases for V and 4 bases for J; bases not matched to a gene: 9. The CDR3 sequence is 15 residues long. In nucleotides, the CDR3 is TGTGCCAGTAGACAGGGTTCTAGCGGGGTAGAGACCCAGTACTTC. Translation: CASRQGSSGVETQYF.

V and J are TRBV11-2 and TRBJ1-2; TRBD1 matches 7 bases. CDR3 length: 15 amino acids. V was pared by 1 base and J by 13 bases, with 15 bases of the junction left unmatched. The V gene's germline CDR1 is SGHAT and CDR2 FQNNGV. The CDR3 region is CASSLGTGTAHAGTF. The CDR3 DNA follows: TGTGCCAGCAGCTTAGGAACTGGGACAGCCCACGCGGGCACCTTC.

A note on this clone: Other nucleotide sequences from this sample produce the same CDR3. The gene calls are TRBV29-1 and TRBJ2-7, with TRBD1 matching 7 bases. With 4 bases clipped from V and 6 bases from J, the junction kept 6 bases outside the gene matches. The V gene's germline CDR1 is SQVTM and CDR2 ANQGSEA. This CDR3 is built from 12 residues. CDR3 sequence: CSVVAGGPEQYF. The CDR3 DNA reads as TGCAGCGTTGTGGCAGGGGGTCCCGAGCAGTACTTC.

The chain couples TRBV5-1 to TRBJ2-1; 10 nucleotides agree with TRBD2. Trimming cost V 4 bases and J 6 bases; bases outside gene matches: 10. The CDR3 spans 16 residues. CDR1 and CDR2 (germline): SGHRS, YFSETQ. The CDR3 is CASSPGLGTSVNEQFF. The CDR3 DNA sequence: TGCGCCAGCAGCCCTGGACTTGGGACTAGCGTCAATGAGCAGTTCTTC. Complete variable domain (other parts from reference TRBV5-1 and TRBJ2-1): KAGVTQTPRYLIKTRGQQVTLSCSPISGHRSVSWYQQTPGQGLQFLFEYFSETQRNKGNFPGRFSGRQFSNSRSEMNVSTLELGDSALYLCASSPGLGTSVNEQFFGPGTRLTVL.

This clone was counted only a few times. The chain links TRBV4-1 to TRBJ2-7, with D maybe TRBD2 (5 bases). The CDR3 has 16 residues. The germline CDR1 and CDR2 sequences are MGHRA and YSYEKL. Between the trimmed V and J ends, which lost 0 bases and 0 bases, there was a span of 12 bases. The CDR3 DNA reads TGCGCCAGCAGCCAAGATCTCCACGGGGACTCCTACGAGCAGTACTTC. Its translation is CASSQDLHGDSYEQYF.

This clone showed up just a few times. The chain recombines TRBV28 with TRBJ1-5; 7 nucleotides match TRBD1. Trimming removed 6 bases from V and 6 bases from J; junction bases left unmatched: 5. The CDR3 has 13 residues. Per the germline V gene, CDR1 is MDHEN and CDR2 is SYDVKM. The CDR3 DNA reads TGTGCCAGCAGGAACAGGGGTGTTCAGCCCCAGCATTTT. Translation: CASRNRGVQPQHF.

The chain combines TRBV29-1 with TRBJ1-1, with a tentative D call TRBD1 (5 bases). Germline CDR1 SQVTM, CDR2 ANQGSEA. This CDR3 contains 14 residues. Deletions cut 3 bases from V and 4 bases from J, with 15 bases between. This CDR3 reads CSVERGRARTEAFF. The CDR3 coding sequence is TGCAGCGTTGAGCGGGGCAGGGCTCGCACTGAAGCTTTCTTT.